One sample yielded the 8 T cell receptor beta chains listed below, sequenced in a study of T cell repertoires in cytomegalovirus infection. TCRdb recomputed calls from the reads with MiXCR, one row per CDR3 protein. This repertoire shows around 800,000 distinct CDR3 sequences, 32% found once; its top ten account for 9.5% to 15%. Their cognate antigens are unknown. The sequenced sample was cultured CD8+ T cells from PBMCs, obtained from culture after CMV antigen stimulation. The source of these receptors is a human donor in good health (CMV status not recorded). Some clones in this sample may be carry-over from other donors' samples.

This clonotype has a count of ten or more. The rearrangement uses TRBV7-9 and TRBJ1-1, with a weak D call TRBD1 (5 bases). This CDR3 is built from 13 residues. Germline V gives CDR1 SEHNR, CDR2 FQNEAQ (reference sequence). Trimming stripped 4 bases from V and 7 bases from J, with 13 bases between. The CDR3: CASSSQPGSEAFF. The CDR3 DNA follows: TGTGCCAGCAGCTCCCAACCAGGGAGTGAAGCTTTCTTT.

The V call is TRBV5-4, the J call TRBJ2-3, with 7 bases that match TRBD2. V dropped 4 bases and J dropped 2; count of bases not matched to a gene: 10. CDR1 is SGHNT and CDR2 is YYREEE in the germline V gene (reference sequence). CDR3 size: 16 residues. The CDR3 DNA is TGTGCCAGCAGCCAGCTCGGAGCGGGACCCACAGATACGCAGTATTTT. Its protein product is CASSQLGAGPTDTQYF. Together with reference TRBV5-4 and TRBJ2-3, the CDR3 gives the full variable domain: ETGVTQSPTHLIKTRGQQVTLRCSSQSGHNTVSWYQQALGQGPQFIFQYYREEENGRGNFPPRFSGLQFPNYSSELNVNALELDDSALYLCASSQLGAGPTDTQYFGPGTRLTVL.

The chain is built from TRBV5-6 and TRBJ1-6; possibly TRBD1 for D (5 bases). The CDR3 consists of 12 residues. V was clipped by 4 bases and J by 15 bases, with 14 bases between them. Germline lookup yields CDR1 SGHDT and CDR2 YYEEEE. Here the CDR3 reads CASSLGALVLHF. CDR3 DNA sequence: TGTGCCAGCAGCCTCGGGGCATTGGTCCTCCACTTT.

The gene calls are TRBV12-3 or TRBV12-4 and TRBJ2-7; 7 positions match TRBD2. The CDR3 runs 15 residues. With V trimmed by 4 bases and J by 0 bases, 6 bases remained unmatched. CDR3 region: CASSSSGTNSYEQYF. In DNA form, the CDR3 reads TGTGCCAGCAGTTCATCCGGGACTAACTCCTACGAGCAGTACTTC.

In its sample, this clonotype was seen once. One base away lies a much larger clone, so this may be a sequencing read error. V is TRBV2 and J is TRBJ1-1, with a tentative D call TRBD1 (5 bases). The CDR3 has 10 residues. Germline-derived CDR1 and CDR2 are SNHLY and FYNNEI. Trimming took 8 bases from V and 6 from J, leaving 7 bases between them. The CDR3 DNA reads as TGTGCCAGCGGGGGGGCTGAAGCTTTCTTT. Residues: CASGGAEAFF.

Details on this clonotype: A much bigger clone sits one base away, suggesting this may be a read error. The chain has TRBV7-6 and TRBJ2-5; weak D call: TRBD2 (5 bases). The CDR3 is 13 residues long. Per germline, CDR1 SGHVS and CDR2 FNYEAQ. The CDR3 DNA is TGTGTCAGCAGCCCCATAGACCGGGGGACCCAGTACTTC. This gives the protein CVSSPIDRGTQYF.

This clonotype turned up a few times. The chain is built from TRBV4-1 and TRBJ2-7; D is perhaps TRBD1 or TRBD2 (6 bases each). The CDR3 is 14 amino acids. Germline V gives CDR1 MGHRA, CDR2 YSYEKL. V dropped 3 bases and J dropped 5 bases, with 14 bases sitting between them. The CDR3 nucleotides are TGCGCCAGCAGCCACCCGGGGGCCATAAACGAGCAGTACTTC. This encodes CASSHPGAINEQYF.

Comments on this clonotype: The germline gene is not matched at one end of the junction; a read error may be the cause. The chain has TRBV7-6 and TRBJ2-3; D is undetermined. Germline V lookup: CDR1 SGHVS, CDR2 FNYEAQ. The CDR3 loop spans 13 amino acids. CDR3 sequence reads: CVSSFRFTDTQYF. The CDR3 bases are TGTGTCAGCAGCTTCCGTTTCACAGATACGCAGTATTTT.